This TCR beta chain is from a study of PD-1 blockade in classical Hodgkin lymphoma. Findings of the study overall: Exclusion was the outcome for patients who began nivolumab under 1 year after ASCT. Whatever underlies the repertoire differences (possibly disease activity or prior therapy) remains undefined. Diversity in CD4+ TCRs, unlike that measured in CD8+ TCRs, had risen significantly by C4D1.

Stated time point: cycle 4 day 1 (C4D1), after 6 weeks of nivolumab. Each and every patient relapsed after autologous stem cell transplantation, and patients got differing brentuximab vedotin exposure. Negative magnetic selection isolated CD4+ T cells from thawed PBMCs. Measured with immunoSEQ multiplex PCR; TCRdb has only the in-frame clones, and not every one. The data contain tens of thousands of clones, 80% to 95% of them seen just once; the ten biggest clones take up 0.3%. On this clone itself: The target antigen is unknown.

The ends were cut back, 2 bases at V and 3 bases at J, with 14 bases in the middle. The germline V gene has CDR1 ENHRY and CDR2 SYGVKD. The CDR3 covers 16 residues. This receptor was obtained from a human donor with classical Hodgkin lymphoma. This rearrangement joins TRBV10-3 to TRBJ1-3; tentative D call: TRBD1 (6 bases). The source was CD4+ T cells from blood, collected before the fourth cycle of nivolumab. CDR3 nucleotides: TGTGCCATCAGTGAGCCGCTAACAGGGATTGGAAACACCATATATTTT. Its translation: CAISEPLTGIGNTIYF.